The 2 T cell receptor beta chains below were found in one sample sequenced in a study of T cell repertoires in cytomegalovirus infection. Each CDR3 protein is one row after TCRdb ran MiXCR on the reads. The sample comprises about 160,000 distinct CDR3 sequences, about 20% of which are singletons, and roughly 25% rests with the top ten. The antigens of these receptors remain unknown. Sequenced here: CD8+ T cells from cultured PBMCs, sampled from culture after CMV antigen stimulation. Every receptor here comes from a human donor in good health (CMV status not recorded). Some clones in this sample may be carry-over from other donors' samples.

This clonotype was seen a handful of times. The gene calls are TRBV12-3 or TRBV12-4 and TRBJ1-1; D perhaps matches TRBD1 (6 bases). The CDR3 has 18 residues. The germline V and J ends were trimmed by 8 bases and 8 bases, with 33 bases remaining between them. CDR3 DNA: TGTGCCAGCCGCCTCCGCCGCTGGGCTGGGGGCTCCCTACCCGAAGCTTTCTTT. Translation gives CASRLRRWAGGSLPEAFF.

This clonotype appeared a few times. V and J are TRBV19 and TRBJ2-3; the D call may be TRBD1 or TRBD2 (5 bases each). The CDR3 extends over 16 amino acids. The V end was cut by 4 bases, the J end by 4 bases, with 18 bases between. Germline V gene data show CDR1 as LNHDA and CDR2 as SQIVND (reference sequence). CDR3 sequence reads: CASSKPGTQFADTQYF. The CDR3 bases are TGTGCCAGTAGTAAACCCGGGACGCAGTTTGCAGATACGCAGTATTTT. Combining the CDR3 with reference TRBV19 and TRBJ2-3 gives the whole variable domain DGGITQSPKYLFRKEGQNVTLSCEQNLNHDAMYWYRQDPGQGLRLIYYSQIVNDFQKGDIAEGYSVSREKKESFPLTVTSAQKNPTAFYLCASSKPGTQFADTQYFGPGTRLTVL.